This T cell receptor beta chain comes out of a study of siplizumab effects on memory and regulatory T cells. General study points: Roughly 80-96% of proliferating clones (CD4+ or CD8+) could not be assigned a naive or memory phenotype. Both greater diversity than memory cells and a major contribution to the alloresponse seemed to characterize naive T cells.

Sequencing of each sample assayed around 10^5 TCR templates. The assay was immunoSEQ multiplex PCR, and TCRdb's table has in-frame clones only and misses some. The sample holds roughly 40,000 clones, roughly 90% seen once. This clone was seen a single time. Its antigen is not known. CDR3 length: 16 amino acids. In germline, CDR1 is SGHRS, CDR2 YFSETQ. The V gene end was trimmed by 4 bases and the J gene end by 4 bases; junction bases not matched to a gene: 9. The genes are TRBV5-1 and TRBJ2-1, with 9 bases aligning to TRBD2. This TCR derives from a human donor in good health. Sequencing used naive CD4+ T cells sorted from blood. The chain's CDR3 is CASSNQGLARYNEQFF. The CDR3 DNA reads TGCGCCAGCAGCAACCAAGGACTAGCGAGGTACAATGAGCAGTTCTTC.